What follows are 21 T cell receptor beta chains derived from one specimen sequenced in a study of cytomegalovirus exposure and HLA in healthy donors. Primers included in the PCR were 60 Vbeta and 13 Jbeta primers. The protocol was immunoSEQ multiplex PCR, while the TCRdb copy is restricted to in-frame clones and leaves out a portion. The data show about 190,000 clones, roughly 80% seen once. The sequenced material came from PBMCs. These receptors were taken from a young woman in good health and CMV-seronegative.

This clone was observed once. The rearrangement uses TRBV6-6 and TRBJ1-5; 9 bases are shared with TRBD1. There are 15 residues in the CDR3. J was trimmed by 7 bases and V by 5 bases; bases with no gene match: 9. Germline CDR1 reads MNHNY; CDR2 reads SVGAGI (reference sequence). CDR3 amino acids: CASSPQGAVIQPQHF. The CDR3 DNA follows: TGTGCCAGCAGTCCACAGGGGGCAGTGATCCAGCCCCAGCATTTT.

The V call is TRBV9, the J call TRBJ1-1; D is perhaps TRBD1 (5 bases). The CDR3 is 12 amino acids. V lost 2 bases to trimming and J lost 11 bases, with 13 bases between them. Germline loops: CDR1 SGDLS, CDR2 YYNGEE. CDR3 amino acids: CASSVGGEPAFF. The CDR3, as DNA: TGTGCCAGCAGCGTTGGAGGGGAGCCTGCTTTCTTT.

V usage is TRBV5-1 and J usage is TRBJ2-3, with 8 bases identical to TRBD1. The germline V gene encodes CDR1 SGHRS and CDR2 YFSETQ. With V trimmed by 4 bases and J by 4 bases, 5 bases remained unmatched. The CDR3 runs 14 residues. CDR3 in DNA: TGCGCCAGCAGCCCAGACAGGGGCCCAGATACGCAGTATTTT. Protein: CASSPDRGPDTQYF.

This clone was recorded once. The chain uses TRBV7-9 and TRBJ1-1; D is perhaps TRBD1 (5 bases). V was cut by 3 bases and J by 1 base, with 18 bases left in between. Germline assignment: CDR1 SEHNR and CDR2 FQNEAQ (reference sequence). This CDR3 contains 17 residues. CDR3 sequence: CASSLGPNHKKNTEAFF. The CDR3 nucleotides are TGTGCCAGCAGCTTGGGGCCGAACCATAAAAAGAACACTGAAGCTTTCTTT.

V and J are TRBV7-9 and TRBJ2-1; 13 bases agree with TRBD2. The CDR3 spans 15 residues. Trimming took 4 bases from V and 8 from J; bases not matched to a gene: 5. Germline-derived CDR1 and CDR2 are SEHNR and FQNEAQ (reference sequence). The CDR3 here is CASSSLAGGPYEQFF. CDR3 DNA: TGTGCCAGCAGCTCACTAGCGGGGGGGCCGTATGAGCAGTTCTTC.

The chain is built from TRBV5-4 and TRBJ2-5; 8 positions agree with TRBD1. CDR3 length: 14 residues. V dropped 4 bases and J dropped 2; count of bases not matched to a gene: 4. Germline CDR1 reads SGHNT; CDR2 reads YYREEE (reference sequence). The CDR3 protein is CASSPRQGQETQYF. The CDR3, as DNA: TGTGCCAGCAGCCCCAGACAGGGGCAAGAGACCCAGTACTTC.

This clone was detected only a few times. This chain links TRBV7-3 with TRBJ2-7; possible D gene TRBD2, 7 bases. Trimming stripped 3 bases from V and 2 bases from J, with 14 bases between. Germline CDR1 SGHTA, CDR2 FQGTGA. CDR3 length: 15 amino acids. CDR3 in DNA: TGTGCCAGCAGCTTGGGGAGGGGGGGCCCCTACGAGCAGTACTTC. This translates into CASSLGRGGPYEQYF.

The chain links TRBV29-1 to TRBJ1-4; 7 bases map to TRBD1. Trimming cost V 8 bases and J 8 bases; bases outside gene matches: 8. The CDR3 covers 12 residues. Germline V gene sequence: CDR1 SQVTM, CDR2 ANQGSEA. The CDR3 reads CSFRTGKEKLFF. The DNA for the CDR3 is TGCAGCTTCAGGACAGGCAAGGAAAAACTGTTTTTT. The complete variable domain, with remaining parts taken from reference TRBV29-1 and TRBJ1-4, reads SAVISQKPSRDICQRGTSLTIQCQVDSQVTMMFWYRQQPGQSLTLIATANQGSEATYESGFVIDKFPISRPNLTFSTLTVSNMSPEDSSIYLCSFRTGKEKLFFGSGTQLSVL.

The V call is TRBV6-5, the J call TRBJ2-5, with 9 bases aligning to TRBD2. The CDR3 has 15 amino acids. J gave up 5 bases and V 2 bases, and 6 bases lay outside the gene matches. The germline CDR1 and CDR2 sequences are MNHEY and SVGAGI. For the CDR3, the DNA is TGTGCCAGCAGTTACCGCGGGGGGGCTAGGGAGACCCAGTACTTC. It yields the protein CASSYRGGARETQYF.

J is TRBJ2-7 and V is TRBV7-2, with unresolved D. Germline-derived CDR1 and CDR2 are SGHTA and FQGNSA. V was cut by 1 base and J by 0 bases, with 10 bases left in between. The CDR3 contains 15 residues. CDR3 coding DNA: TGTGCCAGCAGCTTAGTTGCGCGGCCCTCCTACGAGCAGTACTTC. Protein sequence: CASSLVARPSYEQYF. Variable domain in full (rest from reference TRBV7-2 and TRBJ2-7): GAGVSQSPSNKVTEKGKDVELRCDPISGHTALYWYRQSLGQGLEFLIYFQGNSAPDKSGLPSDRFSAERTGGSVSTLTIQRTQQEDSAVYLCASSLVARPSYEQYFGPGTRLTVT.

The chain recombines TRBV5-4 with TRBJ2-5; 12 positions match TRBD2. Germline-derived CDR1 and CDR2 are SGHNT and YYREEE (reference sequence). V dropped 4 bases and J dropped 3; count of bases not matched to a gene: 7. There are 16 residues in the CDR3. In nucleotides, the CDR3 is TGTGCCAGCAGCGATCCAACTAGCGGGAGGAAAGAGACCCAGTACTTC. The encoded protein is CASSDPTSGRKETQYF.

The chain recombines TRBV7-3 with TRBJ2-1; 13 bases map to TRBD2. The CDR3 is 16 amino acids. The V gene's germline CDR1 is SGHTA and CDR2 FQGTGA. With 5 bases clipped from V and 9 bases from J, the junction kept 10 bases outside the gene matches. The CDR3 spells CASSMTSGGPPSEQFF. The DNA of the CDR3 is TGTGCCAGCAGCATGACTAGCGGGGGGCCACCTTCTGAGCAGTTCTTC. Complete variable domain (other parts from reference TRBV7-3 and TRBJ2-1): GAGVSQTPSNKVTEKGKYVELRCDPISGHTALYWYRQSLGQGPEFLIYFQGTGAADDSGLPNDRFFAVRPEGSVSTLKIQRTERGDSAVYLCASSMTSGGPPSEQFFGPGTRLTVL.

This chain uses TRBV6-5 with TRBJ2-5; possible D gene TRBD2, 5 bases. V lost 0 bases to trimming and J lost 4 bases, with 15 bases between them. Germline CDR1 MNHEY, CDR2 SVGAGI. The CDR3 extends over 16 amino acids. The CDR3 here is CASSYSFSGVAETQYF. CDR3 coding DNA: TGTGCCAGCAGTTACTCGTTTTCCGGGGTAGCAGAGACCCAGTACTTC.

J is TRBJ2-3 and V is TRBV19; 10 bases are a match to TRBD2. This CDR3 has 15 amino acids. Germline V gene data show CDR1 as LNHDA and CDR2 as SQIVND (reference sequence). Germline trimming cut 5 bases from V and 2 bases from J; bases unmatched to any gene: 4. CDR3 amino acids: CASSVTSGTTDTQYF. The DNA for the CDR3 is TGTGCCAGTAGTGTAACTAGCGGGACCACAGATACGCAGTATTTT. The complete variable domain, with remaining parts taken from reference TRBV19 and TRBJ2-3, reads DGGITQSPKYLFRKEGQNVTLSCEQNLNHDAMYWYRQDPGQGLRLIYYSQIVNDFQKGDIAEGYSVSREKKESFPLTVTSAQKNPTAFYLCASSVTSGTTDTQYFGPGTRLTVL.

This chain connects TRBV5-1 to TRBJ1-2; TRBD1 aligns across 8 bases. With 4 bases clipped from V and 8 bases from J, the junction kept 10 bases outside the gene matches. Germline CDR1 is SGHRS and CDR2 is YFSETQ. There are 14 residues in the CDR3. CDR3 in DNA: TGCGCCAGCAGCCCGTTTACAGGGGGGTCCGGCTACACCTTC. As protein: CASSPFTGGSGYTF.

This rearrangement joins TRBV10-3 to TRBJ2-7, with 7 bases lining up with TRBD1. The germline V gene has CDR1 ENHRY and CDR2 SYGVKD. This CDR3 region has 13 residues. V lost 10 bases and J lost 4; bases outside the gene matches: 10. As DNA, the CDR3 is TGTGCCACCGAAGAGACAGGGACATACGAGCAGTACTTC. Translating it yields CATEETGTYEQYF.

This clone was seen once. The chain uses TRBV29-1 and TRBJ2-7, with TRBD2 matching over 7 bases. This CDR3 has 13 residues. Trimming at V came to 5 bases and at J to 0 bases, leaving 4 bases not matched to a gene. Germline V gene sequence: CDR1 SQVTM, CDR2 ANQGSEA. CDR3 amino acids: CSVFWDYSYEQYF. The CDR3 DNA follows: TGCAGCGTTTTCTGGGACTACTCCTACGAGCAGTACTTC.

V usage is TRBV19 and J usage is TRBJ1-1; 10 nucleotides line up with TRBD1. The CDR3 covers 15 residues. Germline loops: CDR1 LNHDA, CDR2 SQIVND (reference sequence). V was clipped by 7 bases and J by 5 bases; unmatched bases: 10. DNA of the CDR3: TGTGCCAGTACCAGGACAGGGGGATTGAGAACTGAAGCTTTCTTT. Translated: CASTRTGGLRTEAFF.

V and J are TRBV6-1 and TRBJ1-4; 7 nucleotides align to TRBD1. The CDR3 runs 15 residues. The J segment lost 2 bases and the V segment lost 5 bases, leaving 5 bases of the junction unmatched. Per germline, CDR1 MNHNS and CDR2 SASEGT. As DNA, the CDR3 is TGTGCCAGCAGTCGTCCGGGACAGACTAATGAAAAACTGTTTTTT. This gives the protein CASSRPGQTNEKLFF.

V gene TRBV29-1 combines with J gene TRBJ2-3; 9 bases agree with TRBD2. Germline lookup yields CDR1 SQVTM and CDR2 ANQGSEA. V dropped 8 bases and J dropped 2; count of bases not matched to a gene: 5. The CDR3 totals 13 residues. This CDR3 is CSLSGSDTDTQYF. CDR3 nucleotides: TGCAGCCTTAGCGGGAGTGACACAGATACGCAGTATTTT.

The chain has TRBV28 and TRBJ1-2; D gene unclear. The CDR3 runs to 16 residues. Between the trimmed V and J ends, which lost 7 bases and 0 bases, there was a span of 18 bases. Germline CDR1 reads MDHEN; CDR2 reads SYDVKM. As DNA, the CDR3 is TGTGCCAGCACCGAATTAAAGCGGATAGCTAACTATGGCTACACCTTC. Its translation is CASTELKRIANYGYTF.